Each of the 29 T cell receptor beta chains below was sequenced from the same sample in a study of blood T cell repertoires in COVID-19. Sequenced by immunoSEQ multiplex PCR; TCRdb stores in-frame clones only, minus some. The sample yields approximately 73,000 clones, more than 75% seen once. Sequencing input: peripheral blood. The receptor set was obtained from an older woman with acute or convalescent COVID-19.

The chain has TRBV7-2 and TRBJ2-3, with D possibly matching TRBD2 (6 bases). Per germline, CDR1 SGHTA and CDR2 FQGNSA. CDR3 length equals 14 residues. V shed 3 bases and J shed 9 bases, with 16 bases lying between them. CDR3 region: CASSFGYWGVTQYF. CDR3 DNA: TGTGCCAGCAGCTTCGGGTATTGGGGGGTCACGCAGTATTTT.

The CDR3 region is CAIQQGAVDETQYF. The DNA for the CDR3 is TGTGCCATCCAACAGGGGGCTGTTGACGAGACCCAGTACTTC. This chain links TRBV10-3 with TRBJ2-5; 9 positions agree with TRBD1. This CDR3 comprises 14 residues. Germline loops: CDR1 ENHRY, CDR2 SYGVKD. Unmatched junction bases numbered 9, after V lost 8 bases and J lost 5 bases.

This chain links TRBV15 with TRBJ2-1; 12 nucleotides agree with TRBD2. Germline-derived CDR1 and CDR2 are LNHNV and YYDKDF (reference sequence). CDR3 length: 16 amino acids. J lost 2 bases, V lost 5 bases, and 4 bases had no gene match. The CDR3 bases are TGTGCCACCAGCTACGGACTAGCGGGGCCCTACAATGAGCAGTTCTTC. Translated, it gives CATSYGLAGPYNEQFF.

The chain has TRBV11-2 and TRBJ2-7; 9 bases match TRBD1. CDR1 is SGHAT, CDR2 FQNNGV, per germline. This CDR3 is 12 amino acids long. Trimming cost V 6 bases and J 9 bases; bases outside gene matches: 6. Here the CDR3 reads CASSPGQGGQYF. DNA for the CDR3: TGTGCCAGCAGTCCGGGACAGGGCGGGCAGTACTTC.

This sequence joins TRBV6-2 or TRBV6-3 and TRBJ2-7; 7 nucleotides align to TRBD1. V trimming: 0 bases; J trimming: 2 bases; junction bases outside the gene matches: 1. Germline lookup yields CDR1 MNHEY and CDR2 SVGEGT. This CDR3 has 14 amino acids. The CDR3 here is CASSYSDRPYEQYF. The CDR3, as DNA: TGTGCCAGCAGTTACTCGGACAGGCCCTACGAGCAGTACTTC.

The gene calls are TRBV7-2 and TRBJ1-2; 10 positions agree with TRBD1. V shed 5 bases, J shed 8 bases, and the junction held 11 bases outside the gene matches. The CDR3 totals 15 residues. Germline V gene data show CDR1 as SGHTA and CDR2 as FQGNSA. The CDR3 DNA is TGTGCCAGCAGCCCTCGACAGGGGGCTCCCCGGGGCTACACCTTC. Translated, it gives CASSPRQGAPRGYTF. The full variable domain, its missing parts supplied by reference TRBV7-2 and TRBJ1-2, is GAGVSQSPSNKVTEKGKDVELRCDPISGHTALYWYRQSLGQGLEFLIYFQGNSAPDKSGLPSDRFSAERTGGSVSTLTIQRTQQEDSAVYLCASSPRQGAPRGYTFGSGTRLTVV.

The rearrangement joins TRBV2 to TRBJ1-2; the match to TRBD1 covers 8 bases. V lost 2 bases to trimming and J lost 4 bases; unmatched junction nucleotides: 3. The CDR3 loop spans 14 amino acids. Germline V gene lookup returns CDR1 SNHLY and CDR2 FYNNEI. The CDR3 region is CASSELGQVYGYTF. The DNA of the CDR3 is TGTGCCAGCAGTGAATTGGGACAGGTCTATGGCTACACCTTC.

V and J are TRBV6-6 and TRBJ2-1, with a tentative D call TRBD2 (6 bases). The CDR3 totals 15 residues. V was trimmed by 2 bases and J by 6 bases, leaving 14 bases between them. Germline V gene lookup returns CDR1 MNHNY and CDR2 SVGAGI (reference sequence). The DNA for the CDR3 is TGTGCCAGCAGTTACCGGCGGGATCTACGCAATGAGCAGTTCTTC. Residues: CASSYRRDLRNEQFF.

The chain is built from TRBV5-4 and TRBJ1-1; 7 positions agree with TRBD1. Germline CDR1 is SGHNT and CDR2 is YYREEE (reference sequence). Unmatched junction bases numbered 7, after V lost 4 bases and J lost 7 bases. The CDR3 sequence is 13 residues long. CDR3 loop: CASSVQGRSEAFF. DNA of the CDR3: TGTGCCAGCAGCGTACAGGGGAGGAGTGAAGCTTTCTTT.

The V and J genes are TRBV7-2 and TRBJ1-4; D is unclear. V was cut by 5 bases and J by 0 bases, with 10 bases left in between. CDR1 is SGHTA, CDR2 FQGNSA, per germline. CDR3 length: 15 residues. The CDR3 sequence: CASSPDSTTNEKLFF. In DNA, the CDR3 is TGTGCCAGCAGCCCCGACTCCACAACTAATGAAAAACTGTTTTTT.

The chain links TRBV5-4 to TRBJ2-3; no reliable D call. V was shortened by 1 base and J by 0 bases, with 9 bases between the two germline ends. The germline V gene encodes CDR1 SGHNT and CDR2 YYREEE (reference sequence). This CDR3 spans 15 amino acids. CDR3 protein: CASSLYTSSTDTQYF. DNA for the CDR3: TGTGCCAGCAGCTTGTATACTTCTAGCACAGATACGCAGTATTTT.

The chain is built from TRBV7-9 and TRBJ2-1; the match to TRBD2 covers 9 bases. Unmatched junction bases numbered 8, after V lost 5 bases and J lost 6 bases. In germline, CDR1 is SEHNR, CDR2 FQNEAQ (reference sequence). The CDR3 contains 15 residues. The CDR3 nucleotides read TGTGCCAGCAGCCCAAGCGGGAGGAGTGGCAATGAGCAGTTCTTC. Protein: CASSPSGRSGNEQFF. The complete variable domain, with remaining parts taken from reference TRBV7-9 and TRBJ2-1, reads DTGVSQNPRHKITKRGQNVTFRCDPISEHNRLYWYRQTLGQGPEFLTYFQNEAQLEKSRLLSDRFSAERPKGSFSTLEIQRTEQGDSAMYLCASSPSGRSGNEQFFGPGTRLTVL.

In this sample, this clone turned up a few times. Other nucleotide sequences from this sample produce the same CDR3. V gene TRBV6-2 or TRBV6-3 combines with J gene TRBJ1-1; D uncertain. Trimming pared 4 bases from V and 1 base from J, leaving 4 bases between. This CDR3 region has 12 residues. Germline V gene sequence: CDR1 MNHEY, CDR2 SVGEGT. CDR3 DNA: TGTGCCAGCAGTTCAGGGAACACTGAAGCTTTCTTT. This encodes CASSSGNTEAFF.

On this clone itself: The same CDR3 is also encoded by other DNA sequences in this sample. Here the CDR3 DNA reads TGTGCCAGCAGTTCGGGAGTGAACACTGAAGCTTTCTTT. Translating it yields CASSSGVNTEAFF. The chain couples TRBV12-3 or TRBV12-4 to TRBJ1-1, with D unresolved. The CDR3 length is 13 residues. V was pared by 4 bases and J by 0 bases, with 6 bases between.

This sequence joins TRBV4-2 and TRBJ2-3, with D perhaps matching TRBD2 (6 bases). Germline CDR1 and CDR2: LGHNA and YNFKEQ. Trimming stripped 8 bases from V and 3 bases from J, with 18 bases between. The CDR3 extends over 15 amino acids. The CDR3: CASSLEEGGTDTQYF. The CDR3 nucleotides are TGTGCCAGCTCCTTAGAGGAGGGCGGGACAGATACGCAGTATTTT.

The CDR3 region is CASGTGSYTGELFF. The CDR3 coding sequence is TGCGCCAGCGGAACAGGTTCCTACACCGGGGAGCTGTTTTTT. The chain uses TRBV23-1 and TRBJ2-2; perhaps TRBD1 as D (5 bases). TRBV23-1 is an ORF, with its function uncertain. This CDR3 contains 14 residues. V was clipped by 8 bases and J by 3 bases, with 13 bases between them.

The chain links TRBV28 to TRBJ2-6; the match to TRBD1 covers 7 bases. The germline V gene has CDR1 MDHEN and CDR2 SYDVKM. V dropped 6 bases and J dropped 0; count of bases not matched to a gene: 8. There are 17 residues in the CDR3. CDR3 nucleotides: TGTGCCAGCAGAAGGGACAGCCGCCCCTCTGGGGCCAACGTCCTGACTTTC. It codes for CASRRDSRPSGANVLTF.

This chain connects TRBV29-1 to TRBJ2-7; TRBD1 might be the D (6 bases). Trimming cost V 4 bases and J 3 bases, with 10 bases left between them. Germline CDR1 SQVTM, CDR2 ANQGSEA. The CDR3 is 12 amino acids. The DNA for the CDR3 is TGCAGCGTTGGACAGGAGAGCTACGAGCAGTACTTC. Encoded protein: CSVGQESYEQYF.

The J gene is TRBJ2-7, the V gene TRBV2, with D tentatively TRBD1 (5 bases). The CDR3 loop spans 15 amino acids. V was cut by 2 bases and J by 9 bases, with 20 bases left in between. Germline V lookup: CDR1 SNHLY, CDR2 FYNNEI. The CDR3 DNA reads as TGTGCCAGCAGTGAAACAATAGGGGAATCTACTGGGCAGTACTTC. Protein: CASSETIGESTGQYF.

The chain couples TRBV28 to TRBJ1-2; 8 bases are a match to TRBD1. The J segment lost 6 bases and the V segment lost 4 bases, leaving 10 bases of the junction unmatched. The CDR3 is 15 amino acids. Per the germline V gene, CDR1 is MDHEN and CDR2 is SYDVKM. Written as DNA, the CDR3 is TGTGCCAGCAGTTCCTCGGGACAGGATTATAATGGCTACACCTTC. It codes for CASSSSGQDYNGYTF.

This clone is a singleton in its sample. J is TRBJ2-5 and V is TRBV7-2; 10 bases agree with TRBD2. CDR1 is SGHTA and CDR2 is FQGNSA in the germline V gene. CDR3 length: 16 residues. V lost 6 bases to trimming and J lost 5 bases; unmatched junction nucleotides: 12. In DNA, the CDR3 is TGTGCCAGCAGTCCGTTCCTAGCGGGGGTTGGGGAGACCCAGTACTTC. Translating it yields CASSPFLAGVGETQYF.

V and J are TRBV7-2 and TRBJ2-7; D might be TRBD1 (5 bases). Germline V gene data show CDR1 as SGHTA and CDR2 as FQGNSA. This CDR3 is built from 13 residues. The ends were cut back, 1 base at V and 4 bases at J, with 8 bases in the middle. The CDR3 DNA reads TGTGCCAGCAGCTTAGTAGGGGATTACGAGCAGTACTTC. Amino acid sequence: CASSLVGDYEQYF.

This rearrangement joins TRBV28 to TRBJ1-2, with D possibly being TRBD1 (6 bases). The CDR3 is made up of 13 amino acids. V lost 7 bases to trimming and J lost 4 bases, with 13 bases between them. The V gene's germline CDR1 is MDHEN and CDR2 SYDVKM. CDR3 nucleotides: TGTGCCAGCACTGCAGGGGATGGCTATGGCTACACCTTC. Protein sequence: CASTAGDGYGYTF.

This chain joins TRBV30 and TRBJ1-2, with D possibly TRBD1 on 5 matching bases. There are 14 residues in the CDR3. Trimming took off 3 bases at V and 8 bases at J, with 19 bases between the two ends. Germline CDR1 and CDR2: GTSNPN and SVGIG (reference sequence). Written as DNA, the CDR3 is TGTGCCTGGAGCGTGGACAACCTTGGGATGGGCTACACCTTC. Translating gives CAWSVDNLGMGYTF.

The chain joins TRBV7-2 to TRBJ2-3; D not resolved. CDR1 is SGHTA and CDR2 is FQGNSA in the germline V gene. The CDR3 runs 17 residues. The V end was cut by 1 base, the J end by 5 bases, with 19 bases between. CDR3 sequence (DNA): TGTGCCAGCAGCTTAGTGCATATGTTGAGGAGTGAAGATACGCAGTATTTT. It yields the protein CASSLVHMLRSEDTQYF.

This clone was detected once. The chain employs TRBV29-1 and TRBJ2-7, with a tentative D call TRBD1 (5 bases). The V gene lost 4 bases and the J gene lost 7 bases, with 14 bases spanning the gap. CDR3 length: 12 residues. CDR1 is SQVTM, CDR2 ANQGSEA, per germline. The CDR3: CSVVQGLGEQYF. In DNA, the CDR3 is TGCAGCGTTGTGCAGGGCCTGGGAGAGCAGTACTTC.

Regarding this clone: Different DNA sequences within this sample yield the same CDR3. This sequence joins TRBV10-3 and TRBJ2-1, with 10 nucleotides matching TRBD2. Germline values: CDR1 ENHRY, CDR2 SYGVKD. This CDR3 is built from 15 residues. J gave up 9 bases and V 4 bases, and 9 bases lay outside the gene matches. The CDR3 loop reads CAISASSGRAGEQFF. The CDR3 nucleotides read TGTGCCATCAGTGCCTCCAGCGGGAGGGCGGGTGAGCAGTTCTTC.

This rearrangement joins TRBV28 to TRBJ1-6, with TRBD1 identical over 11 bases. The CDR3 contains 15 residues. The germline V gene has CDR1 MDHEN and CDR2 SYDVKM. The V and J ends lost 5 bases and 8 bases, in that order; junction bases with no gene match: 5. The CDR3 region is CASSNGQGAYSPLHF. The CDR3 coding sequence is TGTGCCAGCAGTAACGGACAGGGGGCTTATTCACCCCTCCACTTT.

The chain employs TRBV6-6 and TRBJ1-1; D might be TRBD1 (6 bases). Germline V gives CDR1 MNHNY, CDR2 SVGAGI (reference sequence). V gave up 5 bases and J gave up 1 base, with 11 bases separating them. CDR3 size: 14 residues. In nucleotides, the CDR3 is TGTGCCAGCAGTCGGACAGTGCGGAACACTGAAGCTTTCTTT. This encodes CASSRTVRNTEAFF.